Each of the 27 T cell receptor beta chains below was sequenced from the same sample in a study of cytomegalovirus exposure and HLA in healthy donors. The PCR was carried out with 60 Vbeta primers and 13 Jbeta primers. Some clones are missing from TCRdb's copy, which holds only in-frame ones; the method was immunoSEQ multiplex PCR. The sample lists about 150,000 clones, approximately 80% occurring once. Sequenced sample: PBMCs. These receptors were collected from a woman between 35 and 50 years old in good health and CMV-seronegative.

The chain links TRBV29-1 to TRBJ2-1; 10 bases line up with TRBD2. Per the germline V gene, CDR1 is SQVTM and CDR2 is ANQGSEA. Trimming removed 4 bases from V and 7 bases from J; junction bases left unmatched: 4. This CDR3 spans 13 amino acids. For the CDR3, the DNA is TGCAGCGTTGGGCCTAGCGGGAGTAATGAGCAGTTCTTC. Amino acid sequence: CSVGPSGSNEQFF.

The chain links TRBV6-5 to TRBJ2-7; 9 bases fit TRBD1. Germline V gene lookup returns CDR1 MNHEY and CDR2 SVGAGI. With V trimmed by 7 bases and J by 12 bases, 7 bases remained unmatched. The CDR3 runs 11 residues. The CDR3 DNA follows: TGTGCCAGCACCAGACAGGGGGAGTGGTACTTC. Its protein is CASTRQGEWYF.

This chain uses TRBV6-1 with TRBJ1-3; D gene unclear. The CDR3 runs to 14 residues. Germline CDR1 and CDR2: MNHNS and SASEGT. V was trimmed by 9 bases and J by 2 bases, leaving 14 bases between them. For the CDR3, the DNA is TGTGCCAGTCGTCCGGTGGGAGCTGGAAACACCATATATTTT. It yields the protein CASRPVGAGNTIYF.

The chain uses TRBV2 and TRBJ2-7; 7 bases fit TRBD2. The V segment lost 2 bases and the J segment 1 base; nucleotides outside the gene matches: 5. Germline CDR1 SNHLY, CDR2 FYNNEI. The CDR3 consists of 15 residues. CDR3 in amino acids: CASSETLATSYEQYF. The CDR3 DNA is TGTGCCAGCAGTGAAACACTAGCGACGTCCTACGAGCAGTACTTC.

V usage is TRBV7-6 and J usage is TRBJ1-5; D perhaps matches TRBD1 (5 bases). Germline CDR1 SGHVS, CDR2 FNYEAQ. V dropped 1 base and J dropped 5 bases, with 18 bases sitting between them. The CDR3 covers 17 residues. The CDR3 coding sequence is TGTGCCAGCAGCTTAGGCGGTGGTAAGGGGTGGGATCAGCCCCAGCATTTT. Protein: CASSLGGGKGWDQPQHF. Filled out from reference TRBV7-6 and TRBJ1-5, the complete variable domain reads GAGVSQSPRYKVTKRGQDVALRCDPISGHVSLYWYRQALGQGPEFLTYFNYEAQQDKSGLPNDRFSAERPEGSISTLTIQRTEQRDSAMYRCASSLGGGKGWDQPQHFGDGTRLSIL.

The chain uses TRBV4-3 and TRBJ1-3; possible D gene TRBD1, 5 bases. Germline V CDR1 and CDR2: LGHNA, YSLEER. V lost 1 base and J lost 4, with 11 bases in between. The CDR3 covers 15 residues. CDR3 in amino acids: CASSQGEGAGNTIYF. CDR3 DNA sequence: TGCGCCAGCAGCCAAGGGGAAGGGGCGGGAAACACCATATATTTT.

The chain uses TRBV19 and TRBJ2-3, with 11 positions matching TRBD2. Germline CDR1 and CDR2: LNHDA and SQIVND (reference sequence). The length of the CDR3 is 15 residues. V was pared by 2 bases and J by 6 bases, with 4 bases of the junction left unmatched. CDR3 sequence: CASSIKLAGADTQYF. CDR3 DNA sequence: TGTGCCAGTAGTATAAAACTAGCGGGAGCCGATACGCAGTATTTT.

The chain is built from TRBV7-6 and TRBJ1-5, with D maybe TRBD1 (5 bases). The germline CDR1 and CDR2 sequences are SGHVS and FNYEAQ. The CDR3 contains 18 residues. Trimming left V 5 bases short and J 2 bases short, with 22 bases between. Here the CDR3 reads CASSTPGGIEEGNQPQHF. DNA for the CDR3: TGTGCCAGCAGCACCCCCGGGGGGATCGAGGAGGGCAATCAGCCCCAGCATTTT.

The chain carries TRBV7-2 and TRBJ2-5; 7 bases fit TRBD2. Germline CDR1 is SGHTA and CDR2 is FQGNSA. This CDR3 is built from 14 residues. Germline trimming cut 5 bases from V and 1 base from J; bases unmatched to any gene: 4. The CDR3 here is CASSRGGGQETQYF. The CDR3 DNA reads TGTGCCAGCAGCCGGGGCGGGGGCCAAGAGACCCAGTACTTC.

The chain uses TRBV10-3 and TRBJ2-1; D may be TRBD2 (7 bases). The CDR3 runs 15 residues. Trimming stripped 0 bases from V and 4 bases from J, with 10 bases between. Germline V gene lookup returns CDR1 ENHRY and CDR2 SYGVKD. The CDR3 protein is CAISESRGGYNEQFF. CDR3 nucleotide sequence: TGTGCCATCAGTGAGTCAAGGGGGGGTTACAATGAGCAGTTCTTC.

Note on this clone: A junction boundary mismatches the germline segment, possibly from a read error. CDR3 loop: CASRLEGTEAFF. The CDR3 nucleotides are TGCGCCAGCAGGTTGGAGGGGACTGAAGCTTTCTTT. This chain joins TRBV5-1 and TRBJ1-1; D perhaps matches TRBD1 (5 bases). Germline CDR1 and CDR2: SGHRS and YFSETQ. The CDR3 runs 12 residues.

This sequence joins TRBV5-1 and TRBJ2-1, with TRBD1 matching over 7 bases. J was trimmed by 8 bases and V by 0 bases; bases with no gene match: 8. The CDR3 covers 15 residues. CDR1 SGHRS and CDR2 YFSETQ come from the germline V gene. The CDR3 region is CASSLVSRGTDEQFF. Written as DNA, the CDR3 is TGCGCCAGCAGCTTGGTCTCGAGAGGGACAGATGAGCAGTTCTTC.

This clone was found a few times. V is TRBV6-5 and J is TRBJ2-7, with D uncertain. V was cut by 4 bases and J by 3 bases, with 7 bases left in between. This CDR3 has 12 amino acids. Looked up from germline, CDR1 is MNHEY and CDR2 is SVGAGI. For the CDR3, the DNA is TGTGCCAGCAGTTCCGCCTACTACGAGCAGTACTTC. This gives the protein CASSSAYYEQYF.

The rearrangement uses TRBV27 and TRBJ1-2, with D tentatively TRBD1 (5 bases). Trimming took 0 bases from V and 6 from J, leaving 14 bases between them. The CDR3 is made up of 15 amino acids. Germline values: CDR1 MNHEY, CDR2 SMNVEV (reference sequence). The CDR3 spells CASSLSGRDYNGYTF. Written as DNA, the CDR3 is TGTGCCAGCAGTTTATCGGGTAGGGACTATAATGGCTACACCTTC.

The chain carries TRBV4-1 and TRBJ1-6; tentative D call: TRBD1 (5 bases). In germline, CDR1 is MGHRA, CDR2 YSYEKL. The CDR3 covers 15 residues. V lost 1 base and J 5 bases, leaving 9 bases between the germline ends. In nucleotides, the CDR3 is TGCGCCAGCAGCCAAGTCGACAGAGATAATTCACCCCTCCACTTT. Protein product: CASSQVDRDNSPLHF.

Notes on this clone: The junction does not match germline at one end; this may be a read error. The chain employs TRBV5-6 and TRBJ2-1, with D maybe TRBD2 (6 bases). Germline V gives CDR1 SGHDT, CDR2 YYEEEE. The CDR3 covers 14 residues. The CDR3 DNA reads as TGTGCCAACGGCCAGGGACTCTCCCACAATGAGCAGTTCTTC. Translation: CANGQGLSHNEQFF.

V and J are TRBV6-4 and TRBJ2-3; 8 nucleotides align to TRBD2. The V and J ends lost 0 bases and 5 bases, in that order; junction bases with no gene match: 7. Germline V lookup: CDR1 MRHNA, CDR2 SNTAGT. CDR3 size: 16 residues. In DNA form, the CDR3 reads TGTGCCAGCAGTGACTCGTTCGGGAGGGGGAGAGATACGCAGTATTTT. It encodes CASSDSFGRGRDTQYF.

This clone was seen only once. This rearrangement joins TRBV6-1 to TRBJ1-4; D gene unclear. Germline CDR1 reads MNHNS; CDR2 reads SASEGT. This CDR3 contains 13 residues. The V gene lost 6 bases and the J gene lost 0 bases, with 5 bases spanning the gap. CDR3 DNA sequence: TGTGCCAGCAGACAGACAACTAATGAAAAACTGTTTTTT. Protein product: CASRQTTNEKLFF.

The chain couples TRBV19 to TRBJ2-7; 7 bases are shared with TRBD2. Germline CDR1 and CDR2: LNHDA and SQIVND (reference sequence). V lost 1 base to trimming and J lost 3 bases; unmatched junction nucleotides: 9. The CDR3 runs to 16 residues. The CDR3 nucleotides read TGTGCCAGTAGTATAGTCGGCGCGGGGGAGGGCTACGAGCAGTACTTC. This encodes CASSIVGAGEGYEQYF.

The V call is TRBV7-9, the J call TRBJ2-3, with D possibly TRBD1 on 5 matching bases. CDR1 SEHNR and CDR2 FQNEAQ come from the germline V gene (reference sequence). The CDR3 spans 15 residues. V was clipped by 6 bases and J by 2 bases, with 15 bases between them. The CDR3 spells CASREMGPSTDTQYF. The CDR3 DNA follows: TGTGCCAGCAGAGAGATGGGGCCCTCCACAGATACGCAGTATTTT. Looking up the rest from reference TRBV7-9 and TRBJ2-3 gives the full variable domain: DTGVSQNPRHKITKRGQNVTFRCDPISEHNRLYWYRQTLGQGPEFLTYFQNEAQLEKSRLLSDRFSAERPKGSFSTLEIQRTEQGDSAMYLCASREMGPSTDTQYFGPGTRLTVL.

Details on this clone: The junction differs from germline at one of its ends, possibly a read error. This chain joins TRBV7-9 and TRBJ1-6; 8 nucleotides line up with TRBD1. This CDR3 contains 16 residues. Germline lookup yields CDR1 SEHNR and CDR2 FQNEAQ (reference sequence). This CDR3 reads CSSSSSGTGLLSPLHF. CDR3 sequence (DNA): TGTTCCAGCAGCTCCTCCGGGACAGGACTTCTTTCACCCCTCCACTTT. The variable domain in full, with the rest retrieved from reference TRBV7-9 and TRBJ1-6, is DTGVSQNPRHKITKRGQNVTFRCDPISEHNRLYWYRQTLGQGPEFLTYFQNEAQLEKSRLLSDRFSAERPKGSFSTLEIQRTEQGDSAMYLCSSSSSGTGLLSPLHFGNGTRLTVT.

J is TRBJ2-7 and V is TRBV7-2, with 9 bases identical to TRBD2. Trimming at V came to 6 bases and at J to 7 bases, leaving 16 bases not matched to a gene. Germline V gene sequence: CDR1 SGHTA, CDR2 FQGNSA. The CDR3 covers 16 residues. The CDR3 DNA follows: TGTGCCAGCAGTTCCTATAGCGGGAGTACGGCTAGGGAGCAGTACTTC. The encoded protein is CASSSYSGSTAREQYF.

The rearrangement joins TRBV7-9 to TRBJ2-7; D is perhaps TRBD2 (5 bases). Between the trimmed V and J ends, which lost 5 bases and 3 bases, there was a span of 14 bases. Germline V gives CDR1 SEHNR, CDR2 FQNEAQ (reference sequence). The CDR3 extends over 14 amino acids. The CDR3 bases are TGTGCCAGCAGCCCGCCCGAGGGAATCTACGAGCAGTACTTC. Translation gives CASSPPEGIYEQYF.

The chain couples TRBV9 to TRBJ2-7; 7 bases map to TRBD1. Germline V gene lookup returns CDR1 SGDLS and CDR2 YYNGEE. The trim removed 0 bases at V and 5 bases at J, leaving 11 bases unmatched. There are 16 residues in the CDR3. The CDR3 coding sequence is TGTGCCAGCAGCGTAGCTGAGGGCAGGGGGTGGGACGAGCAGTACTTC. Amino acid sequence: CASSVAEGRGWDEQYF.

CDR3 sequence reads: CASSQEVRGPGANVLTF. DNA for the CDR3: TGCGCCAGCAGCCAAGAAGTAAGGGGCCCTGGGGCCAACGTCCTGACTTTC. The chain recombines TRBV4-3 with TRBJ2-6; a possible D gene is TRBD1 (5 bases). Germline lookup yields CDR1 LGHNA and CDR2 YSLEER. The CDR3 extends over 17 amino acids. V lost 0 bases and J 2 bases, leaving 11 bases between the germline ends.

This chain links TRBV4-3 with TRBJ2-1; 8 positions match TRBD2. Germline lookup yields CDR1 LGHNA and CDR2 YSLEER. CDR3 length: 14 residues. Trimming removed 3 bases from V and 7 bases from J; junction bases left unmatched: 5. The CDR3 sequence: CASSQGLDPNEQFF. The CDR3 region has the DNA TGCGCCAGCAGCCAGGGACTAGACCCAAATGAGCAGTTCTTC.

The rearrangement joins TRBV18 to TRBJ2-7; tentatively, D is TRBD1 (5 bases). Germline CDR1 KGHSH, CDR2 LQKENI. The V and J ends lost 3 bases and 1 base respectively, with 10 bases between them. CDR3 length equals 14 residues. The CDR3 DNA reads as TGTGCCAGCTCACCGCAGACAGTTTCCTACGAGCAGTACTTC. This encodes CASSPQTVSYEQYF.